The 28 T cell receptor beta chains below come from one sample, sequenced in a study of shared clonotypes between healthy human individuals. Positive CCR7 selection of CD45RO-negative cells yielded the naive CD8 cells, and terminally differentiated effector memory CD45RA+ cells were excluded. Assay: immunoSEQ multiplex PCR; the TCRdb copy retains only in-frame clones and omits some. Found here are about 2 million clones, approximately 94% of them singletons; the top ten hold less than 1.5%. Sequencing input: naive CD8+ T cells sorted from blood. Every receptor here comes from a man between 18 and 29 years old in good health.

The rearrangement uses TRBV9 and TRBJ1-5; D might be TRBD1 (5 bases). The V end was cut by 6 bases, the J end by 4 bases, with 23 bases between. The CDR3 is 17 amino acids. In germline, CDR1 is SGDLS, CDR2 YYNGEE. This chain's CDR3 is CASTLSAGRLSNQPQHF. For the CDR3, the DNA is TGTGCCAGCACCCTGTCGGCGGGGCGCCTCTCTAATCAGCCCCAGCATTTT.

The rearrangement uses TRBV7-6 and TRBJ1-2; 7 bases map to TRBD1. Germline lookup yields CDR1 SGHVS and CDR2 FNYEAQ. J lost 6 bases, V lost 6 bases, and 10 bases had no gene match. The CDR3 loop spans 14 amino acids. The CDR3 DNA sequence: TGTGCCAGCAGGCCTTCAGGGACAGAGGATGGCTACACCTTC. It codes for CASRPSGTEDGYTF.

The chain recombines TRBV6-9 with TRBJ2-5, with D possibly matching TRBD1 (5 bases). V lost 6 bases to trimming and J lost 13 bases, with 15 bases between them. CDR1 MNHGY and CDR2 SVAAGI come from the germline V gene. This CDR3 contains 11 residues. CDR3 in amino acids: CASSRQGPRYF. As DNA, the CDR3 is TGTGCCAGCAGCCGGCAGGGTCCCCGGTACTTC.

V gene TRBV29-1 combines with J gene TRBJ2-1; D remains unclear. CDR1 and CDR2 from the germline V gene are SQVTM and ANQGSEA. V shed 0 bases and J shed 0 bases, with 12 bases lying between them. The CDR3 contains 16 residues. The CDR3 DNA reads TGCAGCGTTGAAGACCTGATGATCAGCTCCTACAATGAGCAGTTCTTC. As protein: CSVEDLMISSYNEQFF.

The chain carries TRBV7-9 and TRBJ2-2; no definite D call. This CDR3 has 14 amino acids. CDR1 is SEHNR, CDR2 FQNEAQ, per germline (reference sequence). Trimming took off 4 bases at V and 1 base at J, with 7 bases between the two ends. DNA for the CDR3: TGTGCCAGCAGCTCGAACAGGAACACCGGGGAGCTGTTTTTT. Amino acid sequence: CASSSNRNTGELFF.

CDR3 protein: CATERIGQGGPGNTIYF. The CDR3 region has the DNA TGTGCCACCGAAAGAATTGGACAGGGAGGCCCTGGAAACACCATATATTTT. The chain uses TRBV2 and TRBJ1-3, with 8 bases lining up with TRBD1. V lost 10 bases to trimming and J lost 2 bases; unmatched junction nucleotides: 16. CDR1 and CDR2 (germline): SNHLY, FYNNEI. This CDR3 contains 17 residues.

This sequence joins TRBV13 and TRBJ2-7; possibly TRBD1 or TRBD2 for D (5 bases each). The CDR3 is 14 residues long. V was shortened by 5 bases and J by 3 bases, with 14 bases between the two germline ends. CDR1 PRHDT and CDR2 FYEKMQ come from the germline V gene (reference sequence). Here the CDR3 reads CASSLRDHFYEQYF. The CDR3 nucleotides read TGTGCCAGCAGCCTCCGGGACCACTTCTACGAGCAGTACTTC.

This rearrangement joins TRBV29-1 to TRBJ2-5, with D unresolved. CDR3 length: 14 residues. The germline CDR1 and CDR2 sequences are SQVTM and ANQGSEA. V lost 1 base and J lost 2, with 11 bases in between. CDR3 sequence (DNA): TGCAGCGTTGAAGTAGTCGGCATTCAAGAGACCCAGTACTTC. Its translation is CSVEVVGIQETQYF.

This clone showed up just once. The V gene is TRBV9, the J gene TRBJ1-2; D uncertain. CDR3 size: 16 residues. The V end was cut by 1 base, the J end by 2 bases, with 15 bases between. Germline CDR1 SGDLS, CDR2 YYNGEE. The CDR3 reads CASSVYQSQLNYGYTF. The DNA for the CDR3 is TGTGCCAGCAGCGTATACCAGAGTCAATTAAACTATGGCTACACCTTC. The full variable domain, completed using reference TRBV9 and TRBJ1-2, is DSGVTQTPKHLITATGQRVTLRCSPRSGDLSVYWYQQSLDQGLQFLIQYYNGEERAKGNILERFSAQQFPDLHSELNLSSLELGDSALYFCASSVYQSQLNYGYTFGSGTRLTVV.

A remark on this clone: Other DNA sequences of this sample code for an identical CDR3. The chain uses TRBV9 and TRBJ2-1; 10 nucleotides align to TRBD2. The germline gives CDR1 SGDLS, CDR2 YYNGEE. The trim removed 3 bases at V and 4 bases at J, leaving 4 bases unmatched. The CDR3 extends over 15 amino acids. This CDR3 is CASSERLAGYNEQFF. The CDR3 nucleotides are TGTGCCAGCAGCGAGAGACTAGCGGGTTACAATGAGCAGTTCTTC.

As to this clone: This sample includes further DNA sequences coding for the same CDR3. This rearrangement joins TRBV6-5 to TRBJ2-7; D is undetermined. CDR1 MNHEY and CDR2 SVGAGI come from the germline V gene. Trimming left V 5 bases short and J 3 bases short, with 11 bases between. This CDR3 comprises 13 residues. The CDR3 coding sequence is TGTGCCAGCAGTCCGACTGGAAGCTACGAGCAGTACTTC. Protein product: CASSPTGSYEQYF.

The table lists this clone with a count of one. The chain recombines TRBV4-1 with TRBJ1-4, with D uncertain. V was trimmed by 4 bases and J by 7 bases, leaving 10 bases between them. The CDR3 spans 13 residues. CDR1 MGHRA and CDR2 YSYEKL come from the germline V gene. CDR3 loop: CASSPMGAEKLFF. The CDR3 region has the DNA TGCGCCAGCAGCCCAATGGGCGCTGAAAAACTGTTTTTT.

Of note for this clone: Other DNA sequences in the same sample also yield this CDR3. V and J are TRBV5-1 and TRBJ2-1; D is undetermined. V gave up 3 bases and J gave up 0 bases, with 10 bases separating them. CDR1 is SGHRS and CDR2 is YFSETQ in the germline V gene. The CDR3 is 15 amino acids. Here the CDR3 reads CASSWDYSSYNEQFF. The CDR3 nucleotides read TGCGCCAGCAGCTGGGATTATAGCTCCTACAATGAGCAGTTCTTC. Together with reference TRBV5-1 and TRBJ2-1, the CDR3 gives the full variable domain: KAGVTQTPRYLIKTRGQQVTLSCSPISGHRSVSWYQQTPGQGLQFLFEYFSETQRNKGNFPGRFSGRQFSNSRSEMNVSTLELGDSALYLCASSWDYSSYNEQFFGPGTRLTVL.

The chain employs TRBV2 and TRBJ2-7; D is undetermined. V lost 4 bases, J lost 6 bases, and 7 bases lay in between. The CDR3 extends over 11 amino acids. Germline V gene data show CDR1 as SNHLY and CDR2 as FYNNEI. CDR3 DNA sequence: TGTGCCAGCAGTGTGGGTCTCGAGCAGTACTTC. This encodes CASSVGLEQYF.

The chain uses TRBV2 and TRBJ2-7, with 16 bases aligning to TRBD2. In germline, CDR1 is SNHLY, CDR2 FYNNEI. J gave up 0 bases and V 10 bases, and 12 bases lay outside the gene matches. This CDR3 spans 18 amino acids. The CDR3 DNA is TGTGCCACCAAGACGGGGACTAGCGGGGGGGAACGCTCCTACGAGCAGTACTTC. Amino acid sequence: CATKTGTSGGERSYEQYF.

The rearrangement links TRBV5-6 to TRBJ2-5; 9 bases map to TRBD1. The CDR3 extends over 14 amino acids. V lost 4 bases, J lost 4 bases, and 5 bases stayed unmatched. Germline CDR1 and CDR2: SGHDT and YYEEEE. The CDR3 protein is CASSRDREGETQYF. The CDR3 DNA is TGTGCCAGCAGCAGGGACAGGGAGGGAGAGACCCAGTACTTC.

The CDR3 protein is CASSTGHLSGANVLTF. The CDR3 nucleotides read TGTGCCAGTAGTACGGGACACCTCTCTGGGGCCAACGTCCTGACTTTC. V and J are TRBV19 and TRBJ2-6; TRBD1 is a possible D gene (6 bases). With 4 bases removed from V and 0 bases from J, the gap between germline ends came to 10 bases. This CDR3 has 16 amino acids. The germline V gene encodes CDR1 LNHDA and CDR2 SQIVND (reference sequence).

Of note for this clone: This CDR3 is also generated by other DNA sequences in the sample. The chain links TRBV27 to TRBJ2-7; weak D call: TRBD2 (6 bases). CDR3 length equals 14 residues. Germline V gene data show CDR1 as MNHEY and CDR2 as SMNVEV (reference sequence). V was cut by 3 bases and J by 0 bases, with 9 bases left in between. The CDR3 DNA reads as TGTGCCAGCAGTTTTAGCGGTCGCTCCTACGAGCAGTACTTC. It codes for CASSFSGRSYEQYF.

Regarding this clone: Within the sample, other DNA sequences also encode this same CDR3. The chain combines TRBV7-9 with TRBJ2-2; D is uncertain. The germline gives CDR1 SEHNR, CDR2 FQNEAQ (reference sequence). V lost 4 bases and J 2 bases, leaving 5 bases between the germline ends. The CDR3 is 13 residues long. The DNA of the CDR3 is TGTGCCAGCAGCTCCGGTAACACCGGGGAGCTGTTTTTT. Protein product: CASSSGNTGELFF. Variable domain in full (rest from reference TRBV7-9 and TRBJ2-2): DTGVSQNPRHKITKRGQNVTFRCDPISEHNRLYWYRQTLGQGPEFLTYFQNEAQLEKSRLLSDRFSAERPKGSFSTLEIQRTEQGDSAMYLCASSSGNTGELFFGEGSRLTVL.

This clone was seen a single time. CDR3 loop: CASSLALAGYTDTQYF. The DNA for the CDR3 is TGTGCCAGCAGCTTAGCACTAGCGGGATACACAGATACGCAGTATTTT. The chain is built from TRBV7-9 and TRBJ2-3; the match to TRBD2 covers 10 bases. CDR1 and CDR2 (germline): SEHNR, FQNEAQ (reference sequence). This CDR3 has 16 residues. The V gene end was trimmed by 0 bases and the J gene end by 2 bases; junction bases not matched to a gene: 2.

This rearrangement joins TRBV28 to TRBJ1-1; 10 positions match TRBD1. CDR1 MDHEN and CDR2 SYDVKM come from the germline V gene. Germline trimming cut 6 bases from V and 1 base from J; bases unmatched to any gene: 5. The CDR3 spans 15 residues. In DNA, the CDR3 is TGTGCCAGCAGCTCCGGGACAGGGGAGAACACTGAAGCTTTCTTT. Its protein is CASSSGTGENTEAFF.

The rearrangement links TRBV6-6 to TRBJ1-2; 8 positions match TRBD1. V gave up 5 bases and J gave up 4 bases; unmatched junction bases: 9. This CDR3 contains 15 residues. Germline loops: CDR1 MNHNY, CDR2 SVGAGI (reference sequence). The chain's CDR3 is CASSPGTGIGYGYTF. The CDR3 bases are TGTGCCAGCAGTCCAGGGACAGGAATCGGCTATGGCTACACCTTC.

Note on this clone: This same CDR3 is encoded by further DNA sequences in the sample. The chain joins TRBV7-9 to TRBJ1-5; D is unclear. This CDR3 has 13 amino acids. The V end was cut by 8 bases, the J end by 2 bases, with 10 bases between. CDR1 and CDR2 from the germline V gene are SEHNR and FQNEAQ (reference sequence). CDR3: CASSPPGNQPQHF. The CDR3 DNA follows: TGTGCCAGCTCCCCTCCCGGCAATCAGCCCCAGCATTTT.

The chain combines TRBV7-6 with TRBJ1-5, with D unresolved. V shed 5 bases and J shed 5 bases, with 13 bases lying between them. From germline, CDR1 is SGHVS and CDR2 FNYEAQ. This CDR3 spans 14 amino acids. The CDR3 loop reads CASSLLGPYQPQHF. CDR3 DNA sequence: TGTGCCAGCAGCCTACTAGGCCCGTATCAGCCCCAGCATTTT.

Turning to this clone: This sample also contains other DNA sequences that code for the same CDR3. The rearrangement uses TRBV7-9 and TRBJ1-4; D gene ambiguous. The CDR3 has 12 amino acids. The V end was cut by 5 bases, the J end by 6 bases, with 7 bases between. Germline CDR1 SEHNR, CDR2 FQNEAQ (reference sequence). The CDR3 loop reads CASSLFDEKLFF. CDR3 DNA: TGTGCCAGCAGCCTGTTCGATGAAAAACTGTTTTTT.

This clone was observed a single time. This chain links TRBV9 with TRBJ2-2, with D uncertain. Germline CDR1 is SGDLS and CDR2 is YYNGEE. The CDR3 extends over 14 amino acids. The V end lost 0 bases, the J end lost 7 bases, and 10 bases lay between the germline ends. The CDR3 DNA is TGTGCCAGCAGCGTAGAAAATATGAACGGGGAGCTGTTTTTT. Amino acid sequence: CASSVENMNGELFF.

V and J are TRBV27 and TRBJ2-7; D uncertain. The germline gives CDR1 MNHEY, CDR2 SMNVEV (reference sequence). Trimming stripped 8 bases from V and 6 bases from J, with 14 bases between. The CDR3 is 12 residues long. CDR3 DNA sequence: TGTGCCAGCGGCCAGAACCCCTCCGAGCAGTACTTC. Translation gives CASGQNPSEQYF.

V gene TRBV6-5 combines with J gene TRBJ1-6, with 10 bases matching TRBD1. The CDR3 runs 14 residues. Trimming cost V 6 bases and J 7 bases; bases outside gene matches: 3. Per the germline V gene, CDR1 is MNHEY and CDR2 is SVGAGI. The CDR3 protein is CASRMGQGNSPLHF. CDR3 nucleotides: TGTGCCAGCAGGATGGGACAGGGGAATTCACCCCTCCACTTT.